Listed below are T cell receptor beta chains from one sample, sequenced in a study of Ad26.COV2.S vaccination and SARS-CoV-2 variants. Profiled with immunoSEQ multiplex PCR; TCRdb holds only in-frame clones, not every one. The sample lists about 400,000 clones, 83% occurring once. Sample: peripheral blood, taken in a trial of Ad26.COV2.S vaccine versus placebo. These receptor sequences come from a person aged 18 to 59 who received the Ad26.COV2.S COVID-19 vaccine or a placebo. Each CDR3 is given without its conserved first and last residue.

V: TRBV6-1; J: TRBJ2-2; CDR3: ASSDPPSSNTGELF
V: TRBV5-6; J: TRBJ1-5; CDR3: ASSLIGRGPYNPQH
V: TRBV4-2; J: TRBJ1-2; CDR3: ATWGSNYGYT
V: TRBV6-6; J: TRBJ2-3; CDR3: ASIPGQGTDTQY
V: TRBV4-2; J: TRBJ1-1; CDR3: ASSQEGGARDTEAF
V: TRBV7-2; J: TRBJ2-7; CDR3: ASSMTFSRTSANEQY
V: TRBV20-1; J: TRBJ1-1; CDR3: SATDTLNTEAF
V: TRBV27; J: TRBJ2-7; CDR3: ASSYTGTGRYEQY
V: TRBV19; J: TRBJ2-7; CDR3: ATSLNRDYEQY
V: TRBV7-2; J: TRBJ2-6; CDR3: ASSLGDPGANVLT
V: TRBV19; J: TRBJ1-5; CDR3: ASTEPRQGGQPQH
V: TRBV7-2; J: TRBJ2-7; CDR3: ASSPRTGPYEQY
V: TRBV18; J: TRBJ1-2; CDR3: ASSHPEGRSDYGYT
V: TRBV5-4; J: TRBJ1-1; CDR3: ASSFDRANTEAF
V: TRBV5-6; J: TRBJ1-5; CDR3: ASSETGIGNQPQH
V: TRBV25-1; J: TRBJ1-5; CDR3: ASSASGGGQPQH
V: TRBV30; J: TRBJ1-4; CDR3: AWSGQNEKLF
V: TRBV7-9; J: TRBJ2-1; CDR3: ASSGRDLNNEQF
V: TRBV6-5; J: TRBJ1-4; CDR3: ASRTVTALGEKLF
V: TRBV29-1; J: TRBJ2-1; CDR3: SHARGSSYNEQF
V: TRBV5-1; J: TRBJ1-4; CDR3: ASSLGRDFATNEKLF
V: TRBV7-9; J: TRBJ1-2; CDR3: ASSKEGRGYT
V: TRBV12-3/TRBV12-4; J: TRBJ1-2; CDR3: ASTSTGYGYT
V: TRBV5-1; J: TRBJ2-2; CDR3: ASSSIAGSNTGELF
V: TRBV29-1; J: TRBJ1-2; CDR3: SVVVGNYGYT
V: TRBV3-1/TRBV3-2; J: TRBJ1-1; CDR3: ASSRTAGITEAF
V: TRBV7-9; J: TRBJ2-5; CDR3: ASSFPPKETQY
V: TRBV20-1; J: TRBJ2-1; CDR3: SASRGGGYNEQF